This T cell receptor (beta chain) comes out of a study of CD8+ T cells in alopecia areata. Study results and caveats: Affected lesional scalp, above all in alopecia totalis/universalis, was more clonal than normal scalp.

Concerning this clone: Its antigen is unknown.

Germline CDR1 reads SEHNR; CDR2 reads FQNEAQ (reference sequence). Trimming left V 3 bases short and J 4 bases short, with 7 bases between. The CDR3 spans 13 residues. This sample's treatment: oral pan-JAK inhibitor, 5-10 mg twice daily. Sequencing relied on a cDNA template that was reverse transcribed from extracted RNA. TCRdb keeps only in-frame clones here, not all; method: immunoSEQ multiplex PCR. Seen here are about 190,000 clones, about 60% observed once, and the top ten hold about 0.65%. The origin of this receptor is a human donor with alopecia areata. The V and J genes are TRBV7-9 and TRBJ1-5; D remains unclear. The input for sequencing was CD4+ T cells sorted from blood, taken at week 4, from a patient treated with tofacitinib. The CDR3 DNA reads as TGTGCCAGCAGCTTCGGCCCTAATCAGCCCCAGCATTTT. It specifies CASSFGPNQPQHF.